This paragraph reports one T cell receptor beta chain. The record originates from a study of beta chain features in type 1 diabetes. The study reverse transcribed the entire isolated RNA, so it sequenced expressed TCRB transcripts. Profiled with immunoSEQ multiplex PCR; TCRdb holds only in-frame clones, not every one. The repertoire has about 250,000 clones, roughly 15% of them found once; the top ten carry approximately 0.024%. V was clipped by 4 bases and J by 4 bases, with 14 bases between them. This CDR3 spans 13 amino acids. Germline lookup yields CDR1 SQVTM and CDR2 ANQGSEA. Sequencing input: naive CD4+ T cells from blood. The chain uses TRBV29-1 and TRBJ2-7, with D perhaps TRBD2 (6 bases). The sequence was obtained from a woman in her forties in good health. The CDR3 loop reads CSVVFIRGYEQYF. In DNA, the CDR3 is TGCAGCGTTGTTTTTATTCGGGGGTACGAGCAGTACTTC.